This passage covers 23 T cell receptor beta chains from one sample sequenced in a study of siplizumab effects on memory and regulatory T cells. TCRdb's copy holds only in-frame clones and misses some; the assay was immunoSEQ multiplex PCR. This table holds 120,000 or so clones, roughly 90% found once. The sequenced sample was CD4+ T cells sorted from blood. These receptors all stem from a human donor in good health.

This chain uses TRBV5-6 with TRBJ2-5, with 8 nucleotides matching TRBD1. Unmatched junction bases numbered 9, after V lost 4 bases and J lost 4 bases. Germline CDR1 is SGHDT and CDR2 is YYEEEE. This CDR3 is 15 amino acids long. The CDR3 protein is CASSIDRGWGETQYF. CDR3 nucleotides: TGTGCCAGCAGCATTGACAGGGGATGGGGAGAGACCCAGTACTTC.

The rearrangement uses TRBV12-5 and TRBJ2-2; TRBD2 matches 8 bases. The J segment lost 3 bases and the V segment lost 6 bases, leaving 9 bases of the junction unmatched. Germline values: CDR1 LGHNT, CDR2 FRNRAP. CDR3 length: 16 amino acids. The CDR3 loop is CASGLWATSDTGELFF. The CDR3 nucleotides are TGTGCTAGTGGCCTATGGGCGACTAGCGACACCGGGGAGCTGTTTTTT. Together with reference TRBV12-5 and TRBJ2-2, the CDR3 gives the full variable domain: DARVTQTPRHKVTEMGQEVTMRCQPILGHNTVFWYRQTMMQGLELLAYFRNRAPLDDSGMPKDRFSAEMPDATLATLKIQPSEPRDSAVYFCASGLWATSDTGELFFGEGSRLTVL.

The genes are TRBV19 and TRBJ1-2; D possibly corresponds to TRBD1 (6 bases). CDR3 length: 13 amino acids. V was pared by 3 bases and J by 6 bases, with 11 bases between. Germline values: CDR1 LNHDA, CDR2 SQIVND (reference sequence). Here the CDR3 reads CASSITGGDGYTF. As DNA, the CDR3 is TGTGCCAGTAGTATCACTGGGGGCGATGGCTACACCTTC.

This clone was seen once. This chain links TRBV4-1 with TRBJ2-7; tentative D call: TRBD1 (6 bases). The CDR3 sequence is 13 residues long. Trimming left V 4 bases short and J 4 bases short, with 11 bases between. Germline values: CDR1 MGHRA, CDR2 YSYEKL. Written as DNA, the CDR3 is TGCGCCAGCAGCCGACAACAGGGTTACGAGCAGTACTTC. Residues: CASSRQQGYEQYF.

The rearrangement uses TRBV29-1 and TRBJ2-1; 9 bases fit TRBD1. Germline V gene data show CDR1 as SQVTM and CDR2 as ANQGSEA. This CDR3 comprises 12 residues. With 6 bases clipped from V and 6 bases from J, the junction kept 3 bases outside the gene matches. CDR3 DNA: TGCAGCGTAGACAGGGGGACCAATGAGCAGTTCTTC. Its translation is CSVDRGTNEQFF.

The CDR3 loop reads CASSKERVYGGAGNTEAFF. The CDR3 DNA reads as TGTGCCAGCAGCAAAGAGAGGGTTTACGGGGGCGCAGGAAATACTGAAGCTTTCTTT. The chain links TRBV21-1 to TRBJ1-1. TRBV21-1 represents a pseudogene. This CDR3 contains 19 residues.

This clone has a single count. The V gene is TRBV4-2, the J gene TRBJ2-3; 9 positions agree with TRBD2. V lost 4 bases, J lost 6 bases, and 14 bases stayed unmatched. The CDR3 length is 17 residues. Germline CDR1 is LGHNA and CDR2 is YNFKEQ. The CDR3 DNA follows: TGTGCCAGCAGCCCTGACCCCGCGGGGGGGCCATCGGATACGCAGTATTTT. Its protein product is CASSPDPAGGPSDTQYF.

The chain employs TRBV15 and TRBJ1-5; no firm D call. Germline V gene sequence: CDR1 LNHNV, CDR2 YYDKDF (reference sequence). The CDR3 has 16 residues. Trimming removed 0 bases at V and 4 bases at J, with 13 bases between. CDR3 sequence reads: CATSRDVGKTNQPQHF. DNA for the CDR3: TGTGCCACCAGCAGAGATGTAGGCAAAACTAATCAGCCCCAGCATTTT.

This clone has only one observation. V gene TRBV6-5 combines with J gene TRBJ1-1; D uncertain. In germline, CDR1 is MNHEY, CDR2 SVGAGI. Trimming removed 6 bases at V and 10 bases at J, with 18 bases between. This CDR3 comprises 13 residues. CDR3 in DNA: TGTGCCAGCAGCAACACTTTAGGGCGTGGAGCTTTCTTT. This codes for CASSNTLGRGAFF.

In DNA form, the CDR3 reads TGTGCCAGCAGCTCCAGGGCTAGCGGGAGGTCCGGGGAGCTGTTTTTT. Amino acids: CASSSRASGRSGELFF. The chain joins TRBV7-3 to TRBJ2-2; 11 bases match TRBD2. The CDR3 loop spans 16 amino acids. Germline CDR1 reads SGHTA; CDR2 reads FQGTGA. Trimming took 4 bases from V and 6 from J; bases not matched to a gene: 7.

This chain uses TRBV4-2 with TRBJ2-3; D remains ambiguous. Trimming cost V 5 bases and J 6 bases, with 12 bases left between them. The CDR3 spans 13 residues. From germline, CDR1 is LGHNA and CDR2 YNFKEQ. DNA of the CDR3: TGTGCCAGCAGCTCGGGCCCTCGGGATACGCAGTATTTT. This codes for CASSSGPRDTQYF.

The chain recombines TRBV19 with TRBJ1-2, with 10 nucleotides matching TRBD1. V shed 6 bases, J shed 6 bases, and the junction held 10 bases outside the gene matches. CDR3 length: 15 amino acids. Looked up from germline, CDR1 is LNHDA and CDR2 is SQIVND (reference sequence). CDR3: CASSKNWDRGNGYTF. As DNA, the CDR3 is TGTGCCAGTAGCAAGAACTGGGACAGGGGAAATGGCTACACCTTC.

This chain links TRBV30 with TRBJ1-2, with D possibly being TRBD1 (6 bases). V was cut by 0 bases and J by 6 bases, with 11 bases left in between. Germline CDR1 reads GTSNPN; CDR2 reads SVGIG (reference sequence). The length of the CDR3 is 13 residues. The CDR3 DNA sequence: TGTGCCTGGAGTGTACAGGGAATTCATGGCTACACCTTC. Its protein is CAWSVQGIHGYTF.

The chain uses TRBV30 and TRBJ1-2; 8 nucleotides align to TRBD1. CDR3 length: 14 amino acids. J gave up 7 bases and V 0 bases, and 7 bases lay outside the gene matches. CDR1 is GTSNPN and CDR2 is SVGIG in the germline V gene (reference sequence). CDR3: CAWSVSQGAGGYTF. In DNA form, the CDR3 reads TGTGCCTGGAGTGTAAGCCAGGGGGCTGGTGGCTACACCTTC.

This clone was seen once. This sequence joins TRBV5-1 and TRBJ1-1; D unresolved. CDR1 SGHRS and CDR2 YFSETQ come from the germline V gene. This CDR3 comprises 14 residues. V lost 0 bases, J lost 6 bases, and 12 bases lay in between. CDR3 amino acids: CASSLVGYGAEAFF. For the CDR3, the DNA is TGCGCCAGCAGCTTGGTGGGGTATGGGGCTGAAGCTTTCTTT.

The rearrangement uses TRBV6-5 and TRBJ1-4, with D hard to call. Germline CDR1 MNHEY, CDR2 SVGAGI. The CDR3 contains 14 residues. With 0 bases removed from V and 12 bases from J, the gap between germline ends came to 14 bases. As DNA, the CDR3 is TGTGCCAGCAGTTACTCGTTTTCTTTGCGGGAACTGTTTTTT. Protein: CASSYSFSLRELFF.

In its sample, this clone was seen a few times. The chain couples TRBV20-1 to TRBJ1-1; D is unresolved. The CDR3 covers 11 residues. Trimming stripped 6 bases from V and 6 bases from J, with 11 bases between. Looked up from germline, CDR1 is DFQATT and CDR2 is SNEGSKA (reference sequence). DNA for the CDR3: TGCAGTGCCGCGAAGGATTCTGAAGCTTTCTTT. Protein product: CSAAKDSEAFF.

The rearrangement uses TRBV9 and TRBJ2-1; D call uncertain. CDR1 SGDLS and CDR2 YYNGEE come from the germline V gene. The V end lost 4 bases, the J end lost 7 bases, and 15 bases lay between the germline ends. The CDR3 is 14 residues long. The DNA for the CDR3 is TGTGCCAGCAGCCCCTATCAAAGGAAAAATGAGCAGTTCTTC. Translating gives CASSPYQRKNEQFF.

The chain has TRBV5-1 and TRBJ2-5; 7 bases align to TRBD1. The germline CDR1 and CDR2 sequences are SGHRS and YFSETQ. The CDR3 sequence is 13 residues long. The V segment lost 3 bases and the J segment 3 bases; nucleotides outside the gene matches: 2. Written as DNA, the CDR3 is TGCGCCAGCAGCTCTGGACAGGAAGAGACCCAGTACTTC. Translation gives CASSSGQEETQYF.

The chain recombines TRBV5-4 with TRBJ1-1; 8 nucleotides line up with TRBD1. This CDR3 contains 15 residues. Germline assignment: CDR1 SGHNT and CDR2 YYREEE (reference sequence). Germline trimming cut 4 bases from V and 5 bases from J; bases unmatched to any gene: 10. The CDR3 spells CASSRGTGRETEAFF. CDR3 nucleotides: TGTGCCAGCAGCCGTGGGACAGGACGGGAAACTGAAGCTTTCTTT.

V gene TRBV5-1 combines with J gene TRBJ1-2, with D perhaps TRBD1 (5 bases). There are 15 residues in the CDR3. The V gene's germline CDR1 is SGHRS and CDR2 YFSETQ. Between the trimmed V and J ends, which lost 4 bases and 2 bases, there was a span of 15 bases. The CDR3 spells CASSLEGARNYGYTF. For the CDR3, the DNA is TGCGCCAGCAGCCTGGAAGGGGCACGAAACTATGGCTACACCTTC.

The genes are TRBV18 and TRBJ2-5; tentative D call: TRBD2 (6 bases). Germline CDR1 and CDR2: KGHSH and LQKENI. Trimming cost V 2 bases and J 2 bases, with 9 bases left between them. This CDR3 spans 14 amino acids. The chain's CDR3 is CASSPSAGQETQYF. DNA for the CDR3: TGTGCCAGCTCACCATCCGCGGGGCAAGAGACCCAGTACTTC.

This clone was seen just once. V gene TRBV7-2 combines with J gene TRBJ2-5, with D possibly being TRBD2 (5 bases). V was shortened by 3 bases and J by 2 bases, with 10 bases between the two germline ends. The CDR3 sequence is 14 residues long. Per the germline V gene, CDR1 is SGHTA and CDR2 is FQGNSA. CDR3 sequence (DNA): TGTGCCAGCAGCTTGAGGACTCCACAAGAGACCCAGTACTTC. Protein product: CASSLRTPQETQYF.